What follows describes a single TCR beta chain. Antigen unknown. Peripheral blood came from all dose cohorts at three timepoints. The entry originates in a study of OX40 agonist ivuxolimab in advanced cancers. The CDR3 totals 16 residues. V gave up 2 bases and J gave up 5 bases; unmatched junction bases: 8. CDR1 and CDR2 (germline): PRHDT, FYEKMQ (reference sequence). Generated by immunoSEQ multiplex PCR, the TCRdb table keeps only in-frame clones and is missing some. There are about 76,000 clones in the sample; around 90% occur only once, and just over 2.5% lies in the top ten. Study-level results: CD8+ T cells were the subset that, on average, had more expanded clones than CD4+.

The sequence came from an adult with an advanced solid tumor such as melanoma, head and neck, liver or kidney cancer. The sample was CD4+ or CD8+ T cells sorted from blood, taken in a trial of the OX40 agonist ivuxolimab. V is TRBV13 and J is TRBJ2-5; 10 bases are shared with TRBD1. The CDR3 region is CASSLISGTGAETQYF. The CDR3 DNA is TGTGCCAGCAGCTTAATCTCGGGGACAGGGGCGGAGACCCAGTACTTC.